This entry lists 7 T cell receptor beta chains sequenced from one sample in a study of blood T cell repertoires in COVID-19. Method: immunoSEQ multiplex PCR; TCRdb's copy keeps in-frame clones and lacks some. The table has tens of thousands of clones, about 80% seen once. The sequenced sample consisted of peripheral blood. The receptor set was obtained from a man in his fifties or sixties with COVID-19, enrolled during active disease.

The chain combines TRBV6-5 with TRBJ2-2; 7 bases fit TRBD1. The CDR3 runs to 13 residues. V gave up 5 bases and J gave up 6 bases; unmatched junction bases: 3. Per the germline V gene, CDR1 is MNHEY and CDR2 is SVGAGI. CDR3: CASSLQGAGELFF. DNA for the CDR3: TGTGCCAGCAGTCTTCAGGGGGCCGGGGAGCTGTTTTTT.

V gene TRBV9 combines with J gene TRBJ2-6, with 9 bases that match TRBD1. Germline V CDR1 and CDR2: SGDLS, YYNGEE. The CDR3 length is 19 residues. J gave up 0 bases and V 4 bases, and 11 bases lay outside the gene matches. In nucleotides, the CDR3 is TGTGCCAGCAGCCCGAGCGGACAGGGGATCCCCTCTGGGGCCAACGTCCTGACTTTC. Translated: CASSPSGQGIPSGANVLTF.

There are many counts of this clone. V usage is TRBV5-1 and J usage is TRBJ2-7; 8 nucleotides line up with TRBD1. The CDR3 consists of 15 residues. CDR1 is SGHRS, CDR2 YFSETQ, per germline. Trimming cost V 0 bases and J 4 bases; bases outside gene matches: 6. CDR3 sequence (DNA): TGCGCCAGCAGCTTGGATCAGGGGGCTTATTACGAGCAGTACTTC. Its protein product is CASSLDQGAYYEQYF.

This clone was recorded once. V usage is TRBV18 and J usage is TRBJ1-4, with TRBD1 identical over 10 bases. CDR3 length equals 15 residues. Germline CDR1 and CDR2: KGHSH and LQKENI. The V gene end was trimmed by 1 base and the J gene end by 7 bases; junction bases not matched to a gene: 3. The CDR3 DNA reads as TGTGCCAGCTCACCACAGGGACAGGGGAGTGAAAAACTGTTTTTT. This sequence encodes CASSPQGQGSEKLFF.

The chain carries TRBV4-1 and TRBJ1-2, with unresolved D. This CDR3 is built from 15 residues. Trimming took 0 bases from V and 1 from J, leaving 9 bases between them. The germline V gene encodes CDR1 MGHRA and CDR2 YSYEKL. The CDR3 region is CASSQDLAGNYGYTF. CDR3 nucleotides: TGCGCCAGCAGCCAAGATTTAGCCGGTAACTATGGCTACACCTTC.

The V and J genes are TRBV14 and TRBJ2-1; a weak D match, TRBD1 (5 bases). V dropped 4 bases and J dropped 8 bases, with 24 bases sitting between them. Germline V lookup: CDR1 SGHDN, CDR2 FVKESK. The CDR3 runs to 17 residues. This CDR3 is CASSPVTGRPGSDEQFF. CDR3 nucleotide sequence: TGTGCCAGCAGCCCCGTCACAGGCCGTCCGGGCAGCGATGAGCAGTTCTTC.

This clone was seen more than once but under ten times. The chain carries TRBV7-3 and TRBJ1-1, with no clear D. V was pared by 1 base and J by 1 base, with 7 bases between. The CDR3 is 14 amino acids. CDR1 SGHTA and CDR2 FQGTGA come from the germline V gene. The CDR3 loop is CASSLSSRNTEAFF. The CDR3 DNA reads TGTGCCAGCAGCTTAAGTTCTAGGAACACTGAAGCTTTCTTT.